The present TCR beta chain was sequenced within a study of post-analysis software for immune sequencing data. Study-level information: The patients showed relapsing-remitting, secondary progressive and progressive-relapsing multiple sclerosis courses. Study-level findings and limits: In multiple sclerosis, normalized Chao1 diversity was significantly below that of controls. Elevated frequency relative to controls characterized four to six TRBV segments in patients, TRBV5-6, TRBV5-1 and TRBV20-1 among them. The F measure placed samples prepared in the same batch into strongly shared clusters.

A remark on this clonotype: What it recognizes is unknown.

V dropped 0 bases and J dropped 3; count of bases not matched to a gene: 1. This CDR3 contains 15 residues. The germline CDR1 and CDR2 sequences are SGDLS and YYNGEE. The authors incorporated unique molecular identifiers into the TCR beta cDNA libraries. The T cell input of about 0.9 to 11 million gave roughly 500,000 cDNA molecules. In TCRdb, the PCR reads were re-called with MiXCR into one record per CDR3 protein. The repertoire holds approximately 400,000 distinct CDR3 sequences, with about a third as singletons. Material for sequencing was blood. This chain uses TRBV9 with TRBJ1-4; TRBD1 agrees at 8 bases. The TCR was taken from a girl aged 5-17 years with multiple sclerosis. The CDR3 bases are TGTGCCAGCAGCGTAGTGACAGGGGCTAATGAAAAACTGTTTTTT. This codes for CASSVVTGANEKLFF.